Listed here are 6 T cell receptor beta chains from one sample, sequenced in a study of blood T cell repertoires in COVID-19. Libraries were prepared by immunoSEQ multiplex PCR; TCRdb keeps only in-frame clonotypes and omits some of them. The profile shows roughly 460,000 clones, over 85% of them singletons. Sequencing was done on a sample of peripheral blood. Receptor source: a man younger than 30 with COVID-19, enrolled during active disease.

The chain has TRBV21-1 and TRBJ2-3; TRBD2 was called by the table and not checked on the DNA. TRBV21-1 is recorded as a pseudogene. The CDR3 has 17 amino acids. CDR3 nucleotide sequence: TGTGCCAGCAGCAAAAGCCGTAGCGGGGGGTACTCAGATACGCAGTATTTT. Protein: CASSKSRSGGYSDTQYF.

The J gene is TRBJ2-3, the V gene TRBV6-5, with D unresolved. Germline-derived CDR1 and CDR2 are MNHEY and SVGAGI. Trimming cost V 5 bases and J 3 bases, with 6 bases left between them. CDR3 length equals 12 residues. The CDR3 bases are TGTGCCAGCAGTAGAGAGACAGATACGCAGTATTTT. Translating it yields CASSRETDTQYF.

The chain has TRBV9 and TRBJ1-2; possible D gene TRBD1, 5 bases. The CDR3 is made up of 13 amino acids. Germline V gives CDR1 SGDLS, CDR2 YYNGEE. Trimming pared 6 bases from V and 5 bases from J, leaving 14 bases between. CDR3 sequence: CASKTDGGYGYTF. The CDR3 nucleotides are TGTGCCAGCAAGACGGACGGGGGGTATGGCTACACCTTC.

The chain employs TRBV11-2 and TRBJ2-3, with a weak D call TRBD2 (7 bases). Per germline, CDR1 SGHAT and CDR2 FQNNGV. V was trimmed by 2 bases and J by 8 bases, leaving 8 bases between them. The length of the CDR3 is 12 residues. This CDR3 is CASSLRGGTQYF. The CDR3, as DNA: TGTGCCAGCAGCTTAAGGGGGGGTACGCAGTATTTT. Drawing the rest from reference TRBV11-2 and TRBJ2-3, the complete variable domain is EAGVAQSPRYKIIEKRQSVAFWCNPISGHATLYWYQQILGQGPKLLIQFQNNGVVDDSQLPKDRFSAERLKGVDSTLKIQPAKLEDSAVYLCASSLRGGTQYFGPGTRLTVL.

The rearrangement uses TRBV27 and TRBJ2-7, with 13 nucleotides matching TRBD2. With V trimmed by 6 bases and J by 7 bases, 9 bases remained unmatched. The CDR3 covers 15 residues. Germline V CDR1 and CDR2: MNHEY, SMNVEV (reference sequence). The CDR3 reads CASSLGLAGLGEQYF. CDR3 nucleotides: TGTGCCAGCAGCTTGGGACTAGCGGGACTGGGGGAGCAGTACTTC.

V usage is TRBV27 and J usage is TRBJ1-5; 7 bases align to TRBD1. Looked up from germline, CDR1 is MNHEY and CDR2 is SMNVEV (reference sequence). The length of the CDR3 is 14 residues. The V and J ends lost 7 bases and 3 bases, in that order; junction bases with no gene match: 6. CDR3 sequence reads: CASKNRGLNQPQHF. The DNA for the CDR3 is TGTGCCAGCAAAAACAGGGGTCTCAATCAGCCCCAGCATTTT.